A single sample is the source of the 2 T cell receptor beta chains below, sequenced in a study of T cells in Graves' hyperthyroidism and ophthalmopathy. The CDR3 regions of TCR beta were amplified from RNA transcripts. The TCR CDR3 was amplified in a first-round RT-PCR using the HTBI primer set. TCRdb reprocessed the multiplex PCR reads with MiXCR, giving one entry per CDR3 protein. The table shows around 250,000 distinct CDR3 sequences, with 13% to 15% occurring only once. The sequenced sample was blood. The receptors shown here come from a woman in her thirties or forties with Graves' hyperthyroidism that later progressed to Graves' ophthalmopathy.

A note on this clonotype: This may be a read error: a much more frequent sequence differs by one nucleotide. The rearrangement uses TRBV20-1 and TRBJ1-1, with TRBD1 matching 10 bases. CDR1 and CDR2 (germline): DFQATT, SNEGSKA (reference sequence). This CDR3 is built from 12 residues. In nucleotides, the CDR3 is TGCGGTGCTGACCGGACAGGGGGGGAAGCTTTCTTT. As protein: CGADRTGGEAFF.

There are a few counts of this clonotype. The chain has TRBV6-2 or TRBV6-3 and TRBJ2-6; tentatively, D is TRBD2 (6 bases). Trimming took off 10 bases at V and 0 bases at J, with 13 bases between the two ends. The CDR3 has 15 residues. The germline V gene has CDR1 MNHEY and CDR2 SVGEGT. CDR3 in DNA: TGTGCCAACAGAAACGGGGGCTCTGGGGCCAACGTCCTGACTTTC. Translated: CANRNGGSGANVLTF.